Following are 26 T cell receptor beta chains from one sample sequenced in a study of blood T cell repertoires in COVID-19. Generated by immunoSEQ multiplex PCR, the TCRdb table keeps only in-frame clones and is missing some. The sample holds about 100,000 clones, 85% to 95% seen once. The sample consisted of peripheral blood. The receptors were gathered from a man aged 45-65 years with active COVID-19.

This chain connects TRBV2 to TRBJ1-5, with 8 bases matching TRBD1. Looked up from germline, CDR1 is SNHLY and CDR2 is FYNNEI. Trimming cost V 5 bases and J 2 bases; bases outside gene matches: 5. This CDR3 comprises 15 residues. CDR3 DNA: TGTGCCAGCAGTCTATCGGACAGGGGCAATCAGCCCCAGCATTTT. It encodes CASSLSDRGNQPQHF.

The CDR3 loop reads CATSRDPLPGTGIIGYTF. The CDR3 region has the DNA TGTGCCACCAGCAGAGATCCACTCCCCGGGACAGGTATAATTGGCTACACCTTC. V is TRBV15 and J is TRBJ1-2; 8 bases map to TRBD1. J was trimmed by 7 bases and V by 0 bases; bases with no gene match: 16. The germline V gene encodes CDR1 LNHNV and CDR2 YYDKDF (reference sequence). The CDR3 contains 18 residues.

This chain connects TRBV7-2 to TRBJ1-4; D is ambiguous. The V gene lost 1 base and the J gene lost 0 bases, with 9 bases spanning the gap. CDR3 length: 16 residues. Germline CDR1 reads SGHTA; CDR2 reads FQGNSA. The DNA for the CDR3 is TGTGCCAGCAGCTTAGGGCCTCTTACAACTAATGAAAAACTGTTTTTT. It yields the protein CASSLGPLTTNEKLFF.

The V and J genes are TRBV20-1 and TRBJ1-2; TRBD1 aligns across 11 bases. Germline trimming cut 3 bases from V and 4 bases from J; bases unmatched to any gene: 4. The CDR3 totals 14 residues. CDR1 and CDR2 (germline): DFQATT, SNEGSKA (reference sequence). The CDR3 bases are TGCAGTGCTAGTGACGGACAGGGGGCCTATGGCTACACCTTC. Translating gives CSASDGQGAYGYTF.

The chain recombines TRBV27 with TRBJ2-2; D unclear. CDR3 length: 17 residues. CDR1 is MNHEY, CDR2 SMNVEV, per germline (reference sequence). The V end lost 6 bases, the J end lost 1 base, and 18 bases lay between the germline ends. The CDR3 loop is CASSPDLGAENTGELFF. Written as DNA, the CDR3 is TGTGCCAGCAGCCCTGACTTAGGAGCAGAGAACACCGGGGAGCTGTTTTTT.

The chain combines TRBV2 with TRBJ1-2; D may be TRBD1 (6 bases). Per germline, CDR1 SNHLY and CDR2 FYNNEI. The germline V and J ends were trimmed by 6 bases and 4 bases, with 9 bases remaining between them. The CDR3 has 12 residues. CDR3 sequence: CASRGQFYGYTF. The CDR3 bases are TGTGCCAGCAGAGGACAGTTCTATGGCTACACCTTC.

The chain couples TRBV19 to TRBJ2-7, with 12 nucleotides matching TRBD2. With 1 base clipped from V and 3 bases from J, the junction kept 13 bases outside the gene matches. Germline CDR1 reads LNHDA; CDR2 reads SQIVND (reference sequence). The CDR3 extends over 19 amino acids. The CDR3 is CASSIGPGGAGLAGYEQYF. The CDR3 DNA follows: TGTGCCAGTAGTATAGGACCCGGGGGCGCGGGACTAGCGGGCTACGAGCAGTACTTC. The variable domain in full, completed from reference TRBV19 and TRBJ2-7, reads DGGITQSPKYLFRKEGQNVTLSCEQNLNHDAMYWYRQDPGQGLRLIYYSQIVNDFQKGDIAEGYSVSREKKESFPLTVTSAQKNPTAFYLCASSIGPGGAGLAGYEQYFGPGTRLTVT.

V usage is TRBV5-4 and J usage is TRBJ1-2; TRBD1 matches at 10 bases. The CDR3 has 15 residues. The J segment lost 5 bases and the V segment lost 4 bases, leaving 8 bases of the junction unmatched. Germline V gene data show CDR1 as SGHNT and CDR2 as YYREEE (reference sequence). In nucleotides, the CDR3 is TGTGCCAGCAGCCCGGGACAGGGGTTTGGGTATGGCTACACCTTC. This gives the protein CASSPGQGFGYGYTF.

This rearrangement joins TRBV5-4 to TRBJ2-3, with D maybe TRBD1 (5 bases). The CDR3 covers 12 residues. The germline CDR1 and CDR2 sequences are SGHNT and YYREEE (reference sequence). V was trimmed by 4 bases and J by 5 bases, leaving 8 bases between them. CDR3 sequence (DNA): TGTGCCAGCAGCACACAGGAAGATACGCAGTATTTT. This translates into CASSTQEDTQYF.

V usage is TRBV28 and J usage is TRBJ1-1; D is uncertain. This CDR3 region has 13 residues. V shed 8 bases and J shed 0 bases, with 10 bases lying between them. CDR1 and CDR2 (germline): MDHEN, SYDVKM. CDR3 in amino acids: CASSSGMNTEAFF. CDR3 DNA: TGTGCCAGCTCCTCGGGTATGAACACTGAAGCTTTCTTT.

The chain employs TRBV27 and TRBJ1-5, with 7 bases lining up with TRBD1. CDR1 and CDR2 (germline): MNHEY, SMNVEV (reference sequence). Trimming took 4 bases from V and 4 from J; bases not matched to a gene: 7. This CDR3 is 15 amino acids long. In DNA form, the CDR3 reads TGTGCCAGCAGTTCGTTGGGACAGAGAAATCAGCCCCAGCATTTT. Translation gives CASSSLGQRNQPQHF.

The rearrangement joins TRBV7-9 to TRBJ2-7; 9 nucleotides line up with TRBD1. The CDR3 contains 15 residues. The V gene's germline CDR1 is SEHNR and CDR2 FQNEAQ (reference sequence). J gave up 1 base and V 7 bases, and 8 bases lay outside the gene matches. The CDR3 sequence: CASIRDRVSSYEQYF. CDR3 in DNA: TGTGCCAGCATCCGGGACAGGGTAAGTTCCTACGAGCAGTACTTC.

This chain links TRBV6-6 with TRBJ2-7; a possible D gene is TRBD2 (6 bases). From germline, CDR1 is MNHNY and CDR2 SVGAGI (reference sequence). The CDR3 extends over 16 amino acids. Trimming took off 5 bases at V and 2 bases at J, with 19 bases between the two ends. The chain's CDR3 is CASSNGGPGSPYEQYF. CDR3 DNA sequence: TGTGCCAGCAGTAACGGGGGACCGGGGAGTCCCTACGAGCAGTACTTC.

The chain links TRBV29-1 to TRBJ2-1; D gene unclear. Germline loops: CDR1 SQVTM, CDR2 ANQGSEA. V was trimmed by 7 bases and J by 0 bases, leaving 13 bases between them. There are 14 residues in the CDR3. CDR3 amino acids: CSARSRSSYNEQFF. The CDR3 DNA sequence: TGCAGCGCCCGTTCGAGGAGCTCCTACAATGAGCAGTTCTTC.

This chain links TRBV5-6 with TRBJ2-3, with D perhaps matching TRBD2 (5 bases). This CDR3 is built from 15 residues. Germline V CDR1 and CDR2: SGHDT, YYEEEE. The V end lost 0 bases, the J end lost 4 bases, and 12 bases lay between the germline ends. This chain's CDR3 is CASSLVGRAADTQYF. DNA for the CDR3: TGTGCCAGCAGCTTGGTGGGGAGAGCGGCAGATACGCAGTATTTT.

The rearrangement links TRBV5-3 to TRBJ2-1, with 9 bases lining up with TRBD2. TRBV5-3 has ORF status, its function being uncertain. The CDR3 runs to 15 residues. With 1 base clipped from V and 5 bases from J, the junction kept 4 bases outside the gene matches. The CDR3 spells CARSLRREGHNEQFF. DNA of the CDR3: TGTGCCAGAAGCTTGAGGCGGGAGGGCCACAATGAGCAGTTCTTC.

The chain couples TRBV6-6 to TRBJ2-7; 7 nucleotides agree with TRBD1. Germline V gene sequence: CDR1 MNHNY, CDR2 SVGAGI (reference sequence). The CDR3 totals 14 residues. V was pared by 5 bases and J by 4 bases, with 8 bases of the junction left unmatched. The CDR3 DNA sequence: TGTGCCAGCAGTAAAACAGGGGATACTTACGAGCAGTACTTC. Protein: CASSKTGDTYEQYF.

This clone appeared a few times. The chain uses TRBV3-1 (or the pseudogene TRBV3-2) and TRBJ1-6; tentatively, D is TRBD1 (5 bases). The germline V and J ends were trimmed by 5 bases and 0 bases, with 14 bases remaining between them. The CDR3 contains 17 residues. Germline CDR1 and CDR2: LGHDT and YNNKEL (reference sequence). The DNA of the CDR3 is TGTGCCAGCAGCTTGCGACGGGGGAGCTCCTATAATTCACCCCTCCACTTT. Translation gives CASSLRRGSSYNSPLHF.

This chain links TRBV2 with TRBJ2-2; 9 bases align to TRBD1. The V gene's germline CDR1 is SNHLY and CDR2 FYNNEI. The CDR3 is 15 residues long. V lost 4 bases and J lost 4; bases outside the gene matches: 4. The CDR3 loop reads CASSAGTGSTGELFF. The CDR3 DNA reads as TGTGCCAGCAGTGCCGGGACAGGGTCCACCGGGGAGCTGTTTTTT.

V gene TRBV28 combines with J gene TRBJ2-7; TRBD2 matches at 8 bases. The CDR3 is 14 residues long. Germline V gives CDR1 MDHEN, CDR2 SYDVKM. Unmatched junction bases numbered 17, after V lost 7 bases and J lost 12 bases. The CDR3 reads CASTPSGLTNGPYF. The CDR3 DNA sequence: TGTGCCAGCACCCCTAGCGGGCTCACCAACGGGCCGTACTTC.

J is TRBJ1-3 and V is TRBV4-1; 7 bases are shared with TRBD1. Trimming took 4 bases from V and 3 from J; bases not matched to a gene: 6. Germline loops: CDR1 MGHRA, CDR2 YSYEKL. The CDR3 extends over 15 amino acids. In DNA form, the CDR3 reads TGCGCCAGCAGCCCCCCCGGGACAGTTGGAAACACCATATATTTT. Translating gives CASSPPGTVGNTIYF.

V usage is TRBV18 and J usage is TRBJ2-6; 10 bases are a match to TRBD1. Germline V gives CDR1 KGHSH, CDR2 LQKENI. The CDR3 extends over 18 amino acids. Unmatched junction bases numbered 7, after V lost 2 bases and J lost 3 bases. This CDR3 reads CASSPGDRGSYGANVLTF. DNA for the CDR3: TGTGCCAGCTCACCAGGGGACAGGGGATCTTATGGGGCCAACGTCCTGACTTTC.

V and J are TRBV11-2 and TRBJ2-1; a possible D gene is TRBD2 (5 bases). Germline CDR1 reads SGHAT; CDR2 reads FQNNGV. V was clipped by 5 bases and J by 9 bases, with 23 bases between them. The CDR3 contains 16 residues. The CDR3 DNA reads TGTGCCAGCAGCCGCCCTACTTCTTCGGCGGGTGCTGAGCAGTTCTTC. It translates to CASSRPTSSAGAEQFF.

V usage is TRBV27 and J usage is TRBJ2-5; weak D call: TRBD2 (5 bases). The length of the CDR3 is 14 residues. Germline CDR1 reads MNHEY; CDR2 reads SMNVEV (reference sequence). The V gene lost 0 bases and the J gene lost 5 bases, with 10 bases spanning the gap. Here the CDR3 DNA reads TGTGCCAGCAGTTTATCCCCTCGAGGGGAGACCCAGTACTTC. It translates to CASSLSPRGETQYF.

This sequence joins TRBV3-1 (or the pseudogene TRBV3-2) and TRBJ1-2, with 11 bases that match TRBD1. In germline, CDR1 is LGHDT, CDR2 YNNKEL (reference sequence). The CDR3 loop spans 13 amino acids. The ends lost 7 bases at V and 7 bases at J; junction bases unmatched: 5. The CDR3 DNA reads as TGTGCCAGCACCACGGGACAGGGGGTTGGCTACACCTTC. It yields the protein CASTTGQGVGYTF.

The chain has TRBV9 and TRBJ1-2; TRBD1 might be the D (5 bases). The CDR3 loop spans 16 amino acids. The germline V gene encodes CDR1 SGDLS and CDR2 YYNGEE. V was trimmed by 0 bases and J by 8 bases, leaving 20 bases between them. CDR3 sequence (DNA): TGTGCCAGCAGCGTAGAGACCCCTACAGGATTCGGCGGCTACACCTTC. This translates into CASSVETPTGFGGYTF.